The present entry profiles one TCR beta chain with its context. This clone occurred a few times. What this receptor recognizes is not known. Nothing much larger sits one base from this clone, and base qualities are not available. Trimmed from V: 5 bases; trimmed from J: 4 bases; junction bases lacking a gene match: 9. CDR1 and CDR2 are drawn from the germline V gene: SGHNT, YENEEA. Reading from cysteine to phenylalanine, the CDR3 counts 16 amino acids. Just CDR3 DNA is preserved here, 48 bases in frame from base 1. TCR CDR3 regions were amplified from genomic DNA by multiplex PCR using the deep immunoSEQ assay. Extracted genomic DNA from each cell subset was distributed evenly across all wells of several immunoSEQ 96-well plates, and each plate was treated as a replicate. For unsorted PBMC, 250 to 300 ng of genomic DNA, equivalent to around 30,000 T cell genomes, went into each replicate PCR. Ten immunoSEQ deep assay plates were used to sequence the unsorted PBMC genomic DNA. Purified libraries were measured with a Qubit 3.0 fluorometer, size-checked on a Bioanalyzer 2100, and measured again with the KAPA Library Quantification kit. A separate single-read 150-cycle Illumina NextSeq 550 flow cell was used to sequence each immunoSEQ 96-well plate. Per the source publication's procedure: Because the immunoSEQ output held only junctional sequences and lacked quality scores, the filtering could not match the filtering applied to full-length reads. Sequences were annotated with PyIR, a Python wrapper for IgBLAST v1.9, and V/J genes and CDR3 were assigned using IMGT germline references. Reads with weak V/J assignments (E-value above 1e-6), missing CDR3, stop codons, out-of-frame junctions, or ambiguous translated residues were removed. V3J clonotypes were defined as sequences sharing the same inferred V gene, J gene, and CDR3 amino acid sequence. The percentage overlap between two repertoires was calculated by dividing the number of shared unique clonotypes by the size of the smaller repertoire. RTK rarefaction, the Chao1 estimator, and Recon v2.1 estimates of unobserved clonotypes were used to assess repertoire richness. The clones in this table, taken by TCRdb from immuneACCESS, are in-frame only. Not every clone is retained; where verified, under half of the shortfall comes from an unresolved V gene, and the cause of the rest is unknown. V and J calls and clone size come straight from that table; D and trimming were deduced from the DNA. The sample yields fewer than 600,000 clones; around 79% were counted once. The ten largest clones take up approximately 12% of the sample.

The data stem from a study of shared clonotypes between healthy human individuals (dated by TCRdb to 2020 to 2021). Regarding the study in general: Three men and a couple of women, aged 18 to 49 years, made up the cohort. Each donor's leukapheresis produced roughly between roughly 0.85 and 9 billion PBMCs. The study deeply sequenced blood TCR repertoires of about 5 healthy adults to estimate repertoire size and the extent of clonotype sharing between individuals. To increase sequencing depth and limit assay-specific biases, TCR repertoire library preparation and sequencing were carried out by different laboratories using diverse techniques. Beyond this particular receptor, the publication reports: Sampling was restricted to blood, and TCR repertoires in tissue are likely to differ from TCR repertoires in blood. Pairwise subsampling indicated that sequencing depth was expected to affect the degree of clonotype sharing among donors. Because the study included a small number of donors, the genetic and exposure-history diversity represented was limited.

Donors were healthy HIV-negative adults with no recently reported acute infections or vaccinations. Every donor was a Caucasian adult residing in Nashville, Tennessee, USA. For unsorted samples, some 100 million PBMCs were counted and genomic DNA was extracted with the QIAamp DNA Blood Mini kit. Blood was obtained by leukapheresis, after which PBMCs were separated by Ficoll-Histopaque density gradient centrifugation and cryopreserved in liquid nitrogen vapor phase. The receptor was isolated from a woman aged 40 to 55 in good health. Some clones in this sample may be carry-over from other donors' samples. The chain is encoded by TRBV11-3 joined to TRBJ2-2, with 8 central nucleotides matching TRBD1. What was sequenced was PBMCs. Here is the DNA: TGTGCCAGCAGCGCCCGGGACAGGAGTATCACCGGGGAGCTGTTTTTT. Its product reads: CASSARDRSITGELFF.